What follows are 7 T cell receptor beta chains derived from one specimen sequenced in a study of blood T cell repertoires in COVID-19. The protocol was immunoSEQ multiplex PCR, while the TCRdb copy is restricted to in-frame clones and leaves out a portion. The repertoire includes some 300,000 clones, approximately 89% of them detected once, and about 8.4% sits in the top ten. Material: PBMCs or T cells enriched from blood (not recorded which). The receptors derive from a woman aged 25 to 45 who had recovered from COVID-19.

A few counts support this clone. V usage is TRBV28 and J usage is TRBJ2-3, with 7 nucleotides matching TRBD1. The V and J ends lost 6 bases and 2 bases, in that order; junction bases with no gene match: 8. The CDR3 is made up of 15 amino acids. Germline V gives CDR1 MDHEN, CDR2 SYDVKM. In DNA, the CDR3 is TGTGCCAGCAGCTCTCCCGGGACAGACACAGATACGCAGTATTTT. Translated: CASSSPGTDTDTQYF.

The chain recombines TRBV20-1 with TRBJ2-5, with a possible D match to TRBD1 (6 bases). This CDR3 spans 12 amino acids. The germline gives CDR1 DFQATT, CDR2 SNEGSKA (reference sequence). Trimming shortened V by 3 bases and J by 5 bases, and 10 bases separated the two germline ends. CDR3 region: CSASRTVETQYF. CDR3 coding DNA: TGCAGTGCTAGTAGGACAGTGGAGACCCAGTACTTC.

This sequence joins TRBV20-1 and TRBJ1-1; 7 bases are a match to TRBD1. Germline CDR1 reads DFQATT; CDR2 reads SNEGSKA (reference sequence). CDR3 length equals 18 residues. V was pared by 3 bases and J by 4 bases, with 20 bases of the junction left unmatched. CDR3 residues: CSASGAGQTTKAGTEAFF. The CDR3 nucleotides read TGCAGTGCTAGTGGGGCGGGACAGACCACGAAGGCGGGCACTGAAGCTTTCTTT.

The J gene is TRBJ2-5, the V gene TRBV5-4; 15 positions agree with TRBD2. The length of the CDR3 is 16 residues. Losses at the gene ends were 4 bases for V and 9 bases for J; bases not matched to a gene: 10. Germline values: CDR1 SGHNT, CDR2 YYREEE (reference sequence). The CDR3 loop reads CASSLWTSGRVPAQYF. CDR3 in DNA: TGTGCCAGCAGCCTCTGGACTAGCGGGAGGGTCCCGGCCCAGTACTTC.

Only one count was recorded for this clone. This chain connects TRBV30 to TRBJ2-7; 7 positions agree with TRBD1. The CDR3 contains 13 residues. The V gene's germline CDR1 is GTSNPN and CDR2 SVGIG (reference sequence). With V trimmed by 0 bases and J by 2 bases, 1 base remained unmatched. CDR3 nucleotide sequence: TGTGCCTGGAGTGTCGACAGGGCCTACGAGCAGTACTTC. Translated, it gives CAWSVDRAYEQYF.

This clone was detected only a few times. V usage is TRBV6-5 and J usage is TRBJ1-6; 7 nucleotides match TRBD1. V trimming: 6 bases; J trimming: 10 bases; junction bases outside the gene matches: 12. CDR3 length equals 15 residues. CDR1 and CDR2 (germline): MNHEY, SVGAGI. CDR3: CASSSRTGDNSPLHF. CDR3 in DNA: TGTGCCAGCAGCTCAAGAACAGGGGACAACTCACCCCTCCACTTT.

Notes on this clone: In the same sample, other DNA sequences code for this CDR3. The chain employs TRBV12-3 or TRBV12-4 and TRBJ1-5, with a possible D match to TRBD1 (6 bases). The length of the CDR3 is 12 residues. V lost 6 bases and J lost 4, with 7 bases in between. This CDR3 is CASRTGNQPQHF. The CDR3, as DNA: TGTGCCAGCAGAACAGGGAATCAGCCCCAGCATTTT.